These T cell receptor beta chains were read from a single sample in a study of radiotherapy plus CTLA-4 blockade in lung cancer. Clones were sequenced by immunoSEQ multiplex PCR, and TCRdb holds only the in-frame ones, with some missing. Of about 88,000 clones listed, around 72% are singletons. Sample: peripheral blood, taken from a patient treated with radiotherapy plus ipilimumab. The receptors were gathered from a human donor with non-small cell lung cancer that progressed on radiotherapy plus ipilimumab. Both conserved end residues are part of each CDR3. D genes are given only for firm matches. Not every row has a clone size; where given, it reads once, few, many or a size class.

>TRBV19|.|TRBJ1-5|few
TGCGCCAGTAGTCCCTACAATCAGCCCCAGCATTTT
CASSPYNQPQHF
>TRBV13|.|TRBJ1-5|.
TGTGCCAGCAGCTTAGGAGGGTCCGGCAATCAGCCCCAGCATTTT
CASSLGGSGNQPQHF
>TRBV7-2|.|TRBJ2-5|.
TGTGCCAGCAGCGCGGGTCAAAGGGGGGAGACCCAGTACTTC
CASSAGQRGETQYF
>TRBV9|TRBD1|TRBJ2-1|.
TGTGCCAGCAGCGAAGACAGGGATGAGCAGTTCTTC
CASSEDRDEQFF
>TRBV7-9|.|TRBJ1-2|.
TGTGCCAGCAGCTTAGGGCAGAGTATCAATGGCTACACCTTC
CASSLGQSINGYTF
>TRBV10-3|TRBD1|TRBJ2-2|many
TGTGCCATCAGTGACTCGGACAGGGGGCTGGTCGGGGAGCTGTTTTTT
CAISDSDRGLVGELFF
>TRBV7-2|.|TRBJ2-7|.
TGTGCCAGCAGCTTAGGGGGAGACTACGAGCAGTACTTC
CASSLGGDYEQYF
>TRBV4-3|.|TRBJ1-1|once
TGCGCCAGCAGCCAAGATGGCGCGCGGACTGAAGCTTTCTTT
CASSQDGARTEAFF
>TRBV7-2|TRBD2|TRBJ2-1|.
TGTGCCAGCAGCTTAGTGGCGGGAGGGCACAATGAGCAGTTCTTC
CASSLVAGGHNEQFF
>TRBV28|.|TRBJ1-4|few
TGTGCCAGCAGTTTAATAGGGGAGGGAGAAAAACTGTTTTTT
CASSLIGEGEKLFF
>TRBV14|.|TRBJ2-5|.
TGTGCCAGCAGCCTGGATTTAGCTAGCCGCGAGACCCAGTACTTC
CASSLDLASRETQYF
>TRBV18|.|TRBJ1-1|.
TGTGCCAGCTCACCAGGGATGAACACTGAAGCTTTCTTT
CASSPGMNTEAFF
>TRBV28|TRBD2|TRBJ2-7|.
TGTGCCAGCAGTTTATTTGTAGGGAGCGGGAGGGCCTACGAGCAGTACTTC
CASSLFVGSGRAYEQYF
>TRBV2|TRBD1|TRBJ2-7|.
TGTGCCAGCTTCTTCGGGCGCGGTAGACAGGGAACCTACGAGCAGTACTTC
CASFFGRGRQGTYEQYF
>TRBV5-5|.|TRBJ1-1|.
TGTGCCAGCAGCTTAACAGGGAAGACTGAAGCTTTCTTT
CASSLTGKTEAFF
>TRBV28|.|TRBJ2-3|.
TGTGCCAGCAGGAGGCAGGATACGCAGTATTTT
CASRRQDTQYF
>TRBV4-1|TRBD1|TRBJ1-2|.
TGCGCCAGCAGCCAGTATACAGGGGCCGGCTCTAACTATGGCTACACCTTC
CASSQYTGAGSNYGYTF
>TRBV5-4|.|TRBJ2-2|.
TGTGCCAGCAGCTTGGACAGATACACCGGGGAGCTGTTTTTT
CASSLDRYTGELFF
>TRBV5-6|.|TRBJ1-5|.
TGTGCCAGCAGCTTATGGGGTGGCAATCAGCCCCAGCATTTT
CASSLWGGNQPQHF
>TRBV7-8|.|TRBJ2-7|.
TGTGCCGGGGCTTGGGGGCGTCCATACGAGCAGTACTTC
CAGAWGRPYEQYF
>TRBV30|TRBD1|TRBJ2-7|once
TGTGCCTGGAGAGTCCAGGGGGACTACGAGCAGTACTTC
CAWRVQGDYEQYF
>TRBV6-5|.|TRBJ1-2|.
TGTGCCAGCAGACCCACGGACGGAAAATATGGCTACACCTTC
CASRPTDGKYGYTF
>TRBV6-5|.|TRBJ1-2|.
TGTGCCAGCAGCCCCGGGGCTGGCTACACCTTC
CASSPGAGYTF
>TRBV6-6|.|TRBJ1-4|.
TGTGCCAGCAGCCAGATCCAGGGAGAGGAAAAACTGTTTTTT
CASSQIQGEEKLFF
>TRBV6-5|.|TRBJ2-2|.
TGTGCCAGCAGTTACTCTGATTATGGGGAGCTGTTTTTT
CASSYSDYGELFF
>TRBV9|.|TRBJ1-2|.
TGTGCCAGCAGCGCCTCGGGAGTCTATGGCTACACCTTC
CASSASGVYGYTF
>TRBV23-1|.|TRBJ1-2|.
TGCGCTACCAAGGGGACACATGCTAACTATGGCTACACCTTC
CATKGTHANYGYTF
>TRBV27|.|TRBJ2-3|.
TGTGCCAGCAGTTTGGGGGCAGGGTCCGCAGATACGCAGTATTTT
CASSLGAGSADTQYF
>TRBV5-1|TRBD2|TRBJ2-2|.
TGCGCCAGCAGCGATCCGGGGGGGACGAACACCGGGGAGCTGTTTTTT
CASSDPGGTNTGELFF
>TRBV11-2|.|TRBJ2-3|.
TGTGCCAGCAGCTTTATGGGGCAGATCACAGATACGCAGTATTTT
CASSFMGQITDTQYF
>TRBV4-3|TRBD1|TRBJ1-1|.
TGCGCCAGCAGCCAAGATACGGACAGGGACACTGAAGCTTTCTTT
CASSQDTDRDTEAFF
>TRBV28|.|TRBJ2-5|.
TGTGCCAGCAGTTTAGGAGGGGGAGGGACCCAGTACTTC
CASSLGGGGTQYF
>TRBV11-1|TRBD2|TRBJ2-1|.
TGTGCCAGCAGCCCTGGACTAGCGGGAGGCGATGAGCAGTTCTTC
CASSPGLAGGDEQFF
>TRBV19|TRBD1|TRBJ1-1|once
TGTGCCAGTAGTGTACCGACAGGGATGGGCACCGTTGCTGAAGCTTTCTTT
CASSVPTGMGTVAEAFF
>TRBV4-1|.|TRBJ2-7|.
TGCGCCAGCAGCCAAGTTTTGGACAGCACCTACGAGCAGTACTTC
CASSQVLDSTYEQYF